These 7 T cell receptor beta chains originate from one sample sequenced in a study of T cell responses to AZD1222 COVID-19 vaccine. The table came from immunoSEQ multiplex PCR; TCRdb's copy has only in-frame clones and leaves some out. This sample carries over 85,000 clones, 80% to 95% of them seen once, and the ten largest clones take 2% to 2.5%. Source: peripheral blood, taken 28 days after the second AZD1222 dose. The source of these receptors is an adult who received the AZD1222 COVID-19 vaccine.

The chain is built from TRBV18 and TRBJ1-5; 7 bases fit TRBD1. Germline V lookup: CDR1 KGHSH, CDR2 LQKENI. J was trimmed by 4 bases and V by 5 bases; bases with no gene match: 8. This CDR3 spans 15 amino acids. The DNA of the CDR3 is TGTGCCAGCTCATCGACCGGGACAGATAATCAGCCCCAGCATTTT. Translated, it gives CASSSTGTDNQPQHF.

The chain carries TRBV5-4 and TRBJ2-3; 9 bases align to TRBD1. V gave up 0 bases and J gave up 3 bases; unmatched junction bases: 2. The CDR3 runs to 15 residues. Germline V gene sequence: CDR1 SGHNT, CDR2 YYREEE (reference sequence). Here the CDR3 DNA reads TGTGCCAGCAGCTTGGACAGGGGGCTTACAGATACGCAGTATTTT. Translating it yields CASSLDRGLTDTQYF.

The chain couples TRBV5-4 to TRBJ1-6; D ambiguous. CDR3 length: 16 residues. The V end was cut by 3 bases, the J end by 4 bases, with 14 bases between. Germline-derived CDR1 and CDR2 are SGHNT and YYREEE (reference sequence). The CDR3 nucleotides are TGTGCCAGCAGCTCGGGAAGCCCTTTTTATAATTCACCCCTCCACTTT. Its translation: CASSSGSPFYNSPLHF. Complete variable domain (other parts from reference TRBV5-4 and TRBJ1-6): ETGVTQSPTHLIKTRGQQVTLRCSSQSGHNTVSWYQQALGQGPQFIFQYYREEENGRGNFPPRFSGLQFPNYSSELNVNALELDDSALYLCASSSGSPFYNSPLHFGNGTRLTVT.

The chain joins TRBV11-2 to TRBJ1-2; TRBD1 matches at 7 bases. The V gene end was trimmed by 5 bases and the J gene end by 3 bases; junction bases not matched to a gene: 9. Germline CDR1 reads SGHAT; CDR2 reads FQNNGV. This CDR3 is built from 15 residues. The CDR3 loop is CASSGSGTADYGYTF. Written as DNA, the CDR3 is TGTGCCAGCAGCGGATCCGGGACAGCGGACTATGGCTACACCTTC.

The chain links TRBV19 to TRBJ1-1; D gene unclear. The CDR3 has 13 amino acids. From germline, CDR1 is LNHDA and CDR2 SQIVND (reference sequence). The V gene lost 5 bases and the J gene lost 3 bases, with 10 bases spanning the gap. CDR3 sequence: CASSSGRDTEAFF. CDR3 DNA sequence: TGTGCCAGTAGTTCAGGCCGGGACACTGAAGCTTTCTTT.

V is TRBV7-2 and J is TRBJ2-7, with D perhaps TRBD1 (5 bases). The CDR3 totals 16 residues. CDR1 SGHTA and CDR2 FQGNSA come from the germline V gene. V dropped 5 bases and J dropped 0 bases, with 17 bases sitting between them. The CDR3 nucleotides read TGTGCCAGCAGCCCCCGTCTACAGGTTTACTCCTACGAGCAGTACTTC. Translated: CASSPRLQVYSYEQYF.

CDR3 DNA: TGTGCCAGCAGCTCCGACAGACACTACGAGCAGTACTTC. This codes for CASSSDRHYEQYF. The J gene is TRBJ2-7, the V gene TRBV7-2; TRBD1 is a possible D gene (5 bases). The CDR3 is 13 residues long. V lost 4 bases, J lost 3 bases, and 10 bases lay in between. In germline, CDR1 is SGHTA, CDR2 FQGNSA.